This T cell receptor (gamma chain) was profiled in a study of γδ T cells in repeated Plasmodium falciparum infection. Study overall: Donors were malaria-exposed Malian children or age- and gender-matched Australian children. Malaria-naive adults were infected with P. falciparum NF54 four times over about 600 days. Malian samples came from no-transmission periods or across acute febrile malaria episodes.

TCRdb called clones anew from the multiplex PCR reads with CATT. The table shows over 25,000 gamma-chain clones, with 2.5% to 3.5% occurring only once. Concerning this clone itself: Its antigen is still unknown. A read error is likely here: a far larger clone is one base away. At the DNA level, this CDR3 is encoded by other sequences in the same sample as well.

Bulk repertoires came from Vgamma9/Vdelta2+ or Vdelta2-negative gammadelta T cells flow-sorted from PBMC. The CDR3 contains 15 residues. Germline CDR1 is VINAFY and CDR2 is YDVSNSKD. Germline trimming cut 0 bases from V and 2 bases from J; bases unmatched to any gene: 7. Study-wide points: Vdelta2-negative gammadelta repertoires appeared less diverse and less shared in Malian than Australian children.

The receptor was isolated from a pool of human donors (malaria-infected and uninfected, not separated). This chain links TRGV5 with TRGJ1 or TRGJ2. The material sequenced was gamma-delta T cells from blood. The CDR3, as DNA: TGTGCCACCTGGGACAGGCCGGTAGATTATTATAAGAAACTCTTT. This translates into CATWDRPVDYYKKLF.